This T cell receptor beta chain appears in the sequencing data of a study of blood T cell repertoires in COVID-19. Study context: The samples span acute and convalescent COVID-19 from the United States, Italy and Spain. From T cells, B-cell-depleted T cells, or PBMCs came the material, which was cDNA or gDNA.

How the authors handled the data: Scientists estimated how many nucleated cells there were by amplifying reference gene primers. Profiling relied on immunoSEQ multiplex PCR, and the TCRdb table lists in-frame clones only, not all of them. Clonal size and the V and J genes are those of that table, whereas D and trimming came from the DNA. Counted here are 120,000 to 150,000 clones, approximately 84% occurring once; the ten biggest clones make up around 2.5%. V trimming: 5 bases; J trimming: 5 bases; junction bases outside the gene matches: 7. CDR3 size: 15 residues. CDR1 is SGHTA and CDR2 is FQGNSA in the germline V gene.

The sequenced sample consisted of peripheral blood. This chain connects TRBV7-2 to TRBJ2-5; 11 bases align to TRBD2. This receptor was taken from a human donor with acute or convalescent COVID-19. The donor label of this sample is uncertain. The DNA for the CDR3 is TGTGCCAGCAGCCGGGGGGGACTAGCGGTGGAGACCCAGTACTTC. Its protein is CASSRGGLAVETQYF.